The clone carrying this TCR beta chain was seen a few times. This entry belongs to a study of identical twins. MiXCR, applied by TCRdb to the 5' RACE reads, yields one record per CDR3 protein. The sample holds roughly 500,000 distinct CDR3 sequences, around 20% seen once. This CDR3 contains 13 residues. The V segment lost 6 bases and the J segment 8 bases; nucleotides outside the gene matches: 9. CDR1 is WNHNN, CDR2 SYGVQD, per germline (reference sequence). These data also featured in a second study, about T cells expressing NK-cell markers. This second report adds: It is unclear if expanded NKG2C-expressing clones target HCMV antigens.

The specimen sequenced was CD4+ T cells sorted from blood. The chain combines TRBV10-1 with TRBJ1-2; 7 bases fit TRBD1. This TCR was recovered from a woman aged 18-29 years in good health. The chain's CDR3 is CASRGTATWGYTF. The DNA for the CDR3 is TGCGCCAGCAGAGGGACAGCCACGTGGGGCTACACCTTC.